The rows below give T cell receptor beta chains drawn from one sample of a study of cytomegalovirus exposure and HLA in healthy donors. The protocol was immunoSEQ multiplex PCR, while the TCRdb copy is restricted to in-frame clones and leaves out a portion. The data contain 30,000 to 40,000 clones, approximately 92% of them singletons. Sequencing was carried out using PBMCs. All receptors come from a man aged 18 to 29 in good health and CMV-seronegative. CDR3s include the opening cysteine and the closing phenylalanine or tryptophan. The D gene is left open where the match is weak. Rows may omit the clone size; those that give it use once, few, many or a size class.

V gene,J gene,D gene,clone size,CDR3 protein,CDR3 DNA
TRBV2,TRBJ2-5,TRBD2,NA,CASSLGLAGGLETQYF,TGTGCCAGCAGTCTAGGTCTAGCGGGGGGTCTAGAGACCCAGTACTTC
TRBV6-5,TRBJ1-2,NA,once,CASSASGTYSRGYTF,TGTGCCAGCAGTGCTTCCGGGACATACTCGCGAGGCTACACCTTC
TRBV5-4,TRBJ1-2,NA,NA,CASSFVSGQGEGYTF,TGTGCCAGCAGCTTCGTGTCCGGGCAGGGTGAGGGCTACACCTTC
TRBV5-1,TRBJ2-7,TRBD1,NA,CASSHGFGGQLPYEQYF,TGCGCCAGCAGCCACGGATTTGGGGGACAGCTTCCCTACGAGCAGTACTTC
TRBV19,TRBJ1-1,TRBD1,NA,CASSLGTGVGTEAFF,TGTGCCAGTAGTCTCGGGACAGGGGTAGGGACTGAAGCTTTCTTT
TRBV6-1,TRBJ1-1,NA,once,CASSRDNSEAFF,TGTGCCAGCAGTAGGGACAACTCTGAAGCTTTCTTT
TRBV30,TRBJ1-5,NA,NA,CAWSVGGGNQPQHF,TGTGCCTGGAGTGTGGGAGGGGGCAATCAGCCCCAGCATTTT
TRBV30,TRBJ1-6,TRBD1,NA,CAWRSPQGAAPLHF,TGTGCCTGGAGATCCCCCCAGGGGGCGGCACCCCTCCACTTT
TRBV2,TRBJ2-7,NA,NA,CASSGSGAYEQYF,TGTGCCAGCAGTGGGTCAGGGGCGTACGAGCAGTACTTC
TRBV6-1,TRBJ1-5,NA,NA,CGAGMGQPQHF,TGTGGGGCAGGGATGGGTCAGCCCCAGCATTTT
TRBV19,TRBJ2-1,NA,NA,CASSIGLYRSNEQFF,TGTGCCAGTAGTATAGGGTTATATCGGTCCAATGAGCAGTTCTTC
TRBV10-2,TRBJ1-1,NA,NA,CASSESGATEAFF,TGCGCCAGCAGTGAGTCGGGGGCCACTGAAGCTTTCTTT
TRBV10-3,TRBJ1-3,NA,NA,CAISESPAGNTIYF,TGTGCCATCAGTGAGTCTCCGGCGGGGAACACCATATATTTT
TRBV7-3,TRBJ2-1,NA,NA,CASSENTYNEQFF,TGTGCCAGCAGCGAAAACACCTACAATGAGCAGTTCTTC
TRBV19,TRBJ1-4,TRBD1,NA,CASRDPGQLKLFF,TGTGCCAGTAGAGACCCGGGACAGCTGAAACTGTTTTTT
TRBV2,TRBJ2-3,TRBD2,NA,CASSEALAGTDTQYF,TGTGCCAGCAGTGAAGCACTAGCGGGCACAGATACGCAGTATTTT
TRBV2,TRBJ2-1,TRBD2,NA,CASSGSGGASYNEQFF,TGTGCCAGCAGTGGTAGCGGGGGGGCATCCTACAATGAGCAGTTCTTC
TRBV7-6,TRBJ2-1,TRBD2,NA,CASSLSGSGYNEQFF,TGTGCCAGCAGCTTATCCGGTAGCGGGTACAATGAGCAGTTCTTC
TRBV27,TRBJ2-7,NA,NA,CASSLGQMYEQYF,TGTGCCAGCAGCCTGGGACAAATGTACGAGCAGTACTTC
TRBV2,TRBJ1-3,NA,NA,CASSERIRGDTIYF,TGTGCCAGCAGTGAACGGATTCGGGGGGACACCATATATTTT
TRBV19,TRBJ1-2,NA,NA,CASTLRSGWADNYGYTF,TGTGCCAGTACCCTACGAAGCGGCTGGGCTGATAACTATGGCTACACCTTC
TRBV10-3,TRBJ1-1,TRBD1,NA,CAISENRGATEAFF,TGTGCCATCAGTGAGAACAGGGGGGCCACTGAAGCTTTCTTT
TRBV30,TRBJ1-6,NA,NA,CAWNGGTLHF,TGTGCCTGGAACGGGGGGACCCTCCACTTT
TRBV15,TRBJ1-1,NA,once,CATSSPPPGRTEAFF,TGTGCCACCAGCAGCCCCCCGCCGGGGAGGACTGAAGCTTTCTTT
TRBV6-1,TRBJ1-2,NA,NA,CASSEYGGVGGNYGYTF,TGTGCCAGCAGTGAATATGGTGGGGTGGGAGGTAACTATGGCTACACCTTC
TRBV5-1,TRBJ2-5,TRBD2,NA,CASSLVAGVQETQYF,TGCGCCAGCAGCTTGGTAGCGGGGGTTCAAGAGACCCAGTACTTC
TRBV28,TRBJ2-1,NA,NA,CAGSDHRANEQFF,TGTGCCGGCAGTGACCACAGGGCCAATGAGCAGTTCTTC
TRBV28,TRBJ2-2,NA,NA,CASNRRENTGELFF,TGTGCCAGCAATAGGCGGGAGAACACCGGGGAGCTGTTTTTT
TRBV18,TRBJ1-5,TRBD1,NA,CASSEQGAEPQHF,TGTGCCAGCTCAGAACAGGGGGCTGAGCCCCAGCATTTT
TRBV19,TRBJ1-2,NA,NA,CASRVGGGYTF,TGTGCCAGTAGGGTCGGGGGAGGCTACACCTTC
TRBV29-1,TRBJ1-1,NA,once,CSVVSFGGHTEAFF,TGCAGCGTTGTGTCTTTCGGGGGGCACACTGAAGCTTTCTTT
TRBV30,TRBJ1-2,NA,NA,CAWSVLFLWGRGSEQSPYGYTF,TGTGCCTGGAGTGTACTTTTTCTTTGGGGCAGGGGTTCGGAACAGTCCCCTTATGGCTACACCTTC
TRBV4-2,TRBJ1-4,TRBD1,NA,CASRPSGQLNEKLFF,TGTGCCAGCAGGCCCTCGGGACAGCTTAATGAAAAACTGTTTTTT
TRBV5-6,TRBJ2-1,NA,NA,CASSLQGGGEQFF,TGTGCCAGCAGCTTGCAGGGCGGCGGTGAGCAGTTCTTC
TRBV5-6,TRBJ2-1,NA,once,CASSLLLGQYNEQFF,TGTGCCAGCAGCTTGCTCCTCGGACAGTACAATGAGCAGTTCTTC
TRBV18,TRBJ1-4,NA,NA,CASSPRRPQRSTNEKLFF,TGTGCCAGCTCACCACGAAGACCACAGAGATCAACTAATGAAAAACTGTTTTTT
TRBV7-9,TRBJ2-1,TRBD2,NA,CASIPGLAGGPVNEQFF,TGTGCCAGCATCCCCGGACTAGCGGGGGGGCCGGTCAATGAGCAGTTCTTC
TRBV9,TRBJ2-5,TRBD2,NA,CASSVGSGGYQETQYF,TGTGCCAGCAGCGTAGGAAGCGGGGGTTACCAAGAGACCCAGTACTTC
TRBV5-1,TRBJ2-2,NA,NA,CASSTIVATGELFF,TGCGCCAGCAGCACCATAGTTGCAACCGGGGAGCTGTTTTTT
TRBV7-9,TRBJ2-7,NA,NA,CASSEKTGPSSYEQYF,TGTGCCAGCAGCGAAAAGACAGGCCCAAGCTCCTACGAGCAGTACTTC
TRBV5-1,TRBJ1-2,TRBD1,NA,CASSGDRLSYTF,TGCGCCAGCAGCGGGGACAGGTTAAGCTACACCTTC
TRBV29-1,TRBJ2-7,NA,NA,CSVNSPGSYEQYF,TGCAGCGTTAACTCCCCGGGCTCCTACGAGCAGTACTTC